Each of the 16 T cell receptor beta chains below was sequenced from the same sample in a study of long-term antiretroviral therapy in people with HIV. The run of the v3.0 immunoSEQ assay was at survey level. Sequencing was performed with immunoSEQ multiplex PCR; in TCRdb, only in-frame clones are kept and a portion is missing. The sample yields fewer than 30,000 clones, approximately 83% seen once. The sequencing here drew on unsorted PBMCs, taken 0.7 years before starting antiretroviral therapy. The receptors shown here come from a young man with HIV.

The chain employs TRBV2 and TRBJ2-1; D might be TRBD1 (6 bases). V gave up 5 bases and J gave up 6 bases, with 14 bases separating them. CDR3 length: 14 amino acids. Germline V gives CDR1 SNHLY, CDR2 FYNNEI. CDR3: CASSPFQGLNEQFF. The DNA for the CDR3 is TGTGCCAGCAGTCCCTTCCAGGGGCTCAATGAGCAGTTCTTC.

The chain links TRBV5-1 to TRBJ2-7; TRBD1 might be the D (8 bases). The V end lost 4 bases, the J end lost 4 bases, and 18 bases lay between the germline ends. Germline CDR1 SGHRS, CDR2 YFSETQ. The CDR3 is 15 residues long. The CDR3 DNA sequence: TGCGCCAGCAGCGTCGGACAGGGAGGGGGTTACGAGCAGTACTTC. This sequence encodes CASSVGQGGGYEQYF.

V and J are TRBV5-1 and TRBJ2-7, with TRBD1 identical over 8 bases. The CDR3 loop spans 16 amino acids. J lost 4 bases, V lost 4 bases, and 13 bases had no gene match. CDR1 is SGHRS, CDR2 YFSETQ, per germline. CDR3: CASSLRPPGQAYEQYF. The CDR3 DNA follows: TGCGCCAGCAGCCTTCGTCCACCGGGACAGGCTTACGAGCAGTACTTC.

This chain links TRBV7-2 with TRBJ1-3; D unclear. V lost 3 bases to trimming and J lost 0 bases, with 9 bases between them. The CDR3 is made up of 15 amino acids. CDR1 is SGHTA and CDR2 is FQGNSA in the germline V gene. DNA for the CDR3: TGTGCCAGCAGCTTGGGCCGGAACTCTGGAAACACCATATATTTT. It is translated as CASSLGRNSGNTIYF.

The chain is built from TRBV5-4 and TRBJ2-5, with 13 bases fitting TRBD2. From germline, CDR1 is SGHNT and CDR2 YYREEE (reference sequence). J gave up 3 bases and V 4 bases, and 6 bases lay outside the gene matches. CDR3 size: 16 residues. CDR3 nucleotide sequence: TGTGCCAGCAGCCCAAGGACTAGCGGGGGAAAAGAGACCCAGTACTTC. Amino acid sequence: CASSPRTSGGKETQYF.

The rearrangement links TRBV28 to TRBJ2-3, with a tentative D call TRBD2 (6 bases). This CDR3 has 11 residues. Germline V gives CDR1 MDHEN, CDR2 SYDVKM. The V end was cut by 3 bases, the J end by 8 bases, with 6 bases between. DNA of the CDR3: TGTGCCAGCAGTTTGGGGGGTACGCAGTATTTT. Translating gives CASSLGGTQYF.

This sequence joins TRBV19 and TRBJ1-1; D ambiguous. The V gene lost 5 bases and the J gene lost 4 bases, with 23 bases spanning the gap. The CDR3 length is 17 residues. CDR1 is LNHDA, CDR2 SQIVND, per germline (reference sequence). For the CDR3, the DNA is TGTGCCAGTAGTGTCCGCCGGTTTCCACCCAAGGGCACTGAAGCTTTCTTT. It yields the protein CASSVRRFPPKGTEAFF.

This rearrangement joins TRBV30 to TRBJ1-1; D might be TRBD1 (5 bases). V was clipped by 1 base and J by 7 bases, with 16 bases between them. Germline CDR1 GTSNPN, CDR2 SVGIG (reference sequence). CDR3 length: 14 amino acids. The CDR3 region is CAWSDQGRGVEAFF. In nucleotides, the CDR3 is TGTGCCTGGAGTGATCAGGGAAGAGGCGTTGAAGCTTTCTTT.

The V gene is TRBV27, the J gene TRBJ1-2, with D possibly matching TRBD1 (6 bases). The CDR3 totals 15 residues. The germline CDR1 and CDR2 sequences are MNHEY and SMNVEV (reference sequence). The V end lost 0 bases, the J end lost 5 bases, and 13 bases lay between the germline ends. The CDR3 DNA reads TGTGCCAGCAGTTTATCTGGTAGAACAGGGTATGGCTACACCTTC. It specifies CASSLSGRTGYGYTF.

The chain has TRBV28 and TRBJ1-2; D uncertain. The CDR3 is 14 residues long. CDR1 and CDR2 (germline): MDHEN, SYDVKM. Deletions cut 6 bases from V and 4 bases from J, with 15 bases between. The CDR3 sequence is CASSRGGPPYGYTF. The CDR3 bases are TGTGCCAGCAGCCGAGGTGGTCCACCCTATGGCTACACCTTC.

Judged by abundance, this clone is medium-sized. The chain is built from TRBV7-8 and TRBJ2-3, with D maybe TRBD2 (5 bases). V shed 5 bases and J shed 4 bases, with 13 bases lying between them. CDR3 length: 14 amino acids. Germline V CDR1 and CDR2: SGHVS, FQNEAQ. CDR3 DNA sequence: TGTGCCAGCAGCCCTACGGGGTTAGCAGATACGCAGTATTTT. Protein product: CASSPTGLADTQYF.

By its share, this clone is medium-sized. The CDR3: CASSIGWGENWDEQFF. The CDR3 nucleotides are TGTGCCAGTAGTATAGGATGGGGGGAGAATTGGGATGAGCAGTTCTTC. The chain carries TRBV19 and TRBJ2-1, with a tentative D call TRBD2 (6 bases). In germline, CDR1 is LNHDA, CDR2 SQIVND (reference sequence). V lost 1 base to trimming and J lost 8 bases, with 18 bases between them. This CDR3 contains 16 residues.

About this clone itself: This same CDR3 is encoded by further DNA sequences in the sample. CDR3 DNA: TGCGCCAGCAGCTTGGGACAGTTGAACACCGGGGAGCTGTTTTTT. Translated, it gives CASSLGQLNTGELFF. This chain links TRBV5-1 with TRBJ2-2, with D possibly matching TRBD1 (5 bases). V was shortened by 0 bases and J by 1 base, with 7 bases between the two germline ends. CDR3 size: 15 residues. Germline V gives CDR1 SGHRS, CDR2 YFSETQ.

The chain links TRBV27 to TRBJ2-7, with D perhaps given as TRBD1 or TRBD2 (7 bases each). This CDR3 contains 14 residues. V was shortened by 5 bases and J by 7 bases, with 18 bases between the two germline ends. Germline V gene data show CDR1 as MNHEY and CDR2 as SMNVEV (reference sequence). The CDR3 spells CASSERGREREQYF. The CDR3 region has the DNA TGTGCCAGCAGTGAGAGGGGGCGGGAGCGGGAGCAGTACTTC.

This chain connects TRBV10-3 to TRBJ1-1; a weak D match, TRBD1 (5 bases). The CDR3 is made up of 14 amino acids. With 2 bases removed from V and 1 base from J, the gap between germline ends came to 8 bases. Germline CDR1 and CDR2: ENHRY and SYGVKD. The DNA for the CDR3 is TGTGCCATCAGTGAGCAGGGAAGGAACACTGAAGCTTTCTTT. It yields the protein CAISEQGRNTEAFF.

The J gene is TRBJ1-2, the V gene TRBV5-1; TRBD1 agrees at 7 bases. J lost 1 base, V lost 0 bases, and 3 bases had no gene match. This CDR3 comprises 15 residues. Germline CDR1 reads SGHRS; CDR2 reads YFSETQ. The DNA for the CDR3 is TGCGCCAGCAGCTTGGGACAGGGAATTAACTATGGCTACACCTTC. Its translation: CASSLGQGINYGYTF.